The 7 T cell receptor beta chains below come from one sample, sequenced in a study of long-term antiretroviral therapy in people with HIV. Researchers report immunoSEQ v3.0 was run at survey level. This table comes from immunoSEQ multiplex PCR, and its TCRdb copy is limited to in-frame clones, with some not included. The repertoire has around 25,000 clones, 86% of them found once; the top ten carry more than 3%. Here the sequenced sample was unsorted PBMCs, taken 1.9 years after starting antiretroviral therapy. These receptor sequences come from a woman aged 30 to 39 with HIV.

The rearrangement links TRBV19 to TRBJ1-5; D is undetermined. CDR1 and CDR2 from the germline V gene are LNHDA and SQIVND (reference sequence). The CDR3 has 15 residues. V was trimmed by 3 bases and J by 7 bases, leaving 16 bases between them. CDR3 loop: CASSIGGGFQQPQHF. In DNA form, the CDR3 reads TGTGCCAGTAGTATTGGAGGCGGATTCCAACAGCCCCAGCATTTT.

This clone appeared a single time. The J gene is TRBJ2-6, the V gene TRBV4-2, with D maybe TRBD1 (5 bases). The length of the CDR3 is 16 residues. The V gene's germline CDR1 is LGHNA and CDR2 YNFKEQ. Trimming left V 1 base short and J 2 bases short, with 9 bases between. CDR3 sequence: CASSQVGPPGANVLTF. CDR3 DNA sequence: TGTGCCAGCAGCCAAGTGGGGCCCCCTGGGGCCAACGTCCTGACTTTC.

The chain combines TRBV5-1 with TRBJ1-1; no definite D call. The CDR3 spans 14 residues. V was trimmed by 0 bases and J by 1 base, leaving 7 bases between them. Germline values: CDR1 SGHRS, CDR2 YFSETQ. CDR3 protein: CASSLGAANTEAFF. CDR3 DNA sequence: TGCGCCAGCAGCTTGGGGGCGGCGAACACTGAAGCTTTCTTT.

This clone was recorded once. This chain links TRBV5-6 with TRBJ2-7, with D hard to call. Trimming removed 3 bases at V and 2 bases at J, with 6 bases between. CDR1 and CDR2 (germline): SGHDT, YYEEEE. There are 12 residues in the CDR3. CDR3 DNA: TGTGCCAGCAGCTCTGATCCCTACGAGCAGTACGTC. It yields the protein CASSSDPYEQYV.

The genes are TRBV7-9 and TRBJ2-2, with TRBD1 identical over 8 bases. CDR1 and CDR2 from the germline V gene are SEHNR and FQNEAQ (reference sequence). V shed 2 bases, J shed 6 bases, and the junction held 5 bases outside the gene matches. CDR3 size: 15 residues. The CDR3 protein is CASSLWTGIPGELFF. In nucleotides, the CDR3 is TGTGCCAGCAGCTTATGGACAGGGATCCCCGGGGAGCTGTTTTTT. Drawing the rest from reference TRBV7-9 and TRBJ2-2, the complete variable domain is DTGVSQNPRHKITKRGQNVTFRCDPISEHNRLYWYRQTLGQGPEFLTYFQNEAQLEKSRLLSDRFSAERPKGSFSTLEIQRTEQGDSAMYLCASSLWTGIPGELFFGEGSRLTVL.

This chain connects TRBV2 to TRBJ1-2; D remains ambiguous. Germline CDR1 SNHLY, CDR2 FYNNEI. The CDR3 extends over 11 amino acids. V lost 7 bases and J 6 bases, leaving 9 bases between the germline ends. The CDR3 loop is CASNGGNGYTF. The DNA for the CDR3 is TGTGCCAGCAACGGAGGGAATGGCTACACCTTC.

This rearrangement joins TRBV10-1 to TRBJ2-7; D is uncertain. This CDR3 contains 14 residues. V was cut by 0 bases and J by 3 bases, with 9 bases left in between. Germline lookup yields CDR1 WNHNN and CDR2 SYGVQD (reference sequence). The CDR3 DNA reads TGCGCCAGCAGTGAGTCTTCGTCAGACTACGAGCAGTACTTC. It codes for CASSESSSDYEQYF.